A selection of T cell receptor beta chains follows, all from one sample in a study of blood T cell repertoires in COVID-19. TCRdb keeps only in-frame clones here, not all; method: immunoSEQ multiplex PCR. The sample carries 250,000 or so clones, 75% to 85% recorded once. Specimen: peripheral blood. Receptor source: a human donor in a cohort sampled during active COVID-19. Each CDR3 is given with its conserved first and last residue. The D gene is left open where the match is weak. Clone size is given for some rows only: seen once, a few or many times, or a class if the clone is expanded.

CDR3nt | CDR3aa | len | j_gene | abundance | v_gene | d_gene
TGTGCCAGCAGTGCTCACCGGGACTCCCGAGACACGCAGTATTTT | CASSAHRDSRDTQYF | 15 | TRBJ2-3 | . | TRBV25-1 | .
TGCGCCAGCAGCCAGCTGGCCTTGACTCCAGAGACCCAGTACTTC | CASSQLALTPETQYF | 15 | TRBJ2-5 | . | TRBV4-1 | .
TGTGCCAGCAGCTCGCCTAGCTCTGGGGCCAACGTCCTGACTTTC | CASSSPSSGANVLTF | 15 | TRBJ2-6 | . | TRBV11-2 | .
TGCAGCGTTGAAACTAGCGGGGGTTTCTCCTACAATGAGCAGTTCTTC | CSVETSGGFSYNEQFF | 16 | TRBJ2-1 | . | TRBV29-1 | TRBD2
TGTGCCAGCAGCGTAGTCGGGGGGCAGGCGGAGACCCAGTACTTC | CASSVVGGQAETQYF | 15 | TRBJ2-5 | . | TRBV9 | .
TGTGCCAGCAGTTACGGGGAAGGCGTCGTTGAAGCTTTCTTT | CASSYGEGVVEAFF | 14 | TRBJ1-1 | . | TRBV7-9 | .
TGCAGCACATCTAGCGGGAAAGAGACCCAGTACTTC | CSTSSGKETQYF | 12 | TRBJ2-5 | few | TRBV29-1 | TRBD2
TGCAGCTATAGACAGGGGGATGATCAGCCCCAGCATTTT | CSYRQGDDQPQHF | 13 | TRBJ1-5 | few | TRBV29-1 | TRBD1
TGTGCCAGCAGCCGACAAGACCTAGCGGGGGGTACTAGCACAGATACGCAGTATTTT | CASSRQDLAGGTSTDTQYF | 19 | TRBJ2-3 | . | TRBV4-2 | TRBD2
TGTGCCAGCAGCGTAGGAGCGGGAGGGTCTGGGGCCAACGTCCTGACTTTC | CASSVGAGGSGANVLTF | 17 | TRBJ2-6 | . | TRBV9 | TRBD2
TGTGCCAGCAGCGTAGCTTTACAGGGGCGGAGTGAAAAACTGTTTTTT | CASSVALQGRSEKLFF | 16 | TRBJ1-4 | . | TRBV9 | TRBD1
TGTGCCAGCAGCCCCACCCGACAGGCCGGGGAGCTGTTTTTT | CASSPTRQAGELFF | 14 | TRBJ2-2 | . | TRBV11-3 | .
TGTGCCAGCAGCCGGGACACCTTGAACACTGAAGCTTTCTTT | CASSRDTLNTEAFF | 14 | TRBJ1-1 | . | TRBV3-1/TRBV3-2 | .
TGTGCCGGAACTAGGCGGGGGGAGGGTGGCTACACCTTC | CAGTRRGEGGYTF | 13 | TRBJ1-2 | . | TRBV2 | .
TGTGCCAGCAGCGCGCTTCTAGGCTACGAGCAGTACTTC | CASSALLGYEQYF | 13 | TRBJ2-7 | . | TRBV7-2 | .
TGTGCCGCCCGAGACAGGGGAGGTTTCACAGATACGCAGTATTTT | CAARDRGGFTDTQYF | 15 | TRBJ2-3 | . | TRBV6-5 | TRBD1
TGTGCCAGCAGCTTGGAGTTGGGACAACAATACACTGAAGCTTTCTTT | CASSLELGQQYTEAFF | 16 | TRBJ1-1 | . | TRBV5-6 | .
TGTGCCAGCAGAATTAAGGGGGTACAAGCTTTCTTT | CASRIKGVQAFF | 12 | TRBJ1-1 | once | TRBV5-6 | .
TGTGCCAGCAGCTTGGAGGGGGGGAGGGCCAAAAACATTCAGTACTTC | CASSLEGGRAKNIQYF | 16 | TRBJ2-4 | . | TRBV5-4 | .
TGTGCCAGCAGTTTACAGGGGGACCGCTACGAGCAGTACTTC | CASSLQGDRYEQYF | 14 | TRBJ2-7 | . | TRBV28 | TRBD1
TGTGCCAGCTCACCGTCAACAGCCAGCTCTGGAAACACCATATATTTT | CASSPSTASSGNTIYF | 16 | TRBJ1-3 | once | TRBV18 | .
TGTGCCAGTAGTATCCCCAACGGGGGGACGGCCTTCTTT | CASSIPNGGTAFF | 13 | TRBJ1-1 | . | TRBV19 | .
TGTGCCAGCAGCCAAGACAGGGTTCCTGGAAACACCATATATTTT | CASSQDRVPGNTIYF | 15 | TRBJ1-3 | once | TRBV28 | TRBD1
TGTGCCACCAGTGATCCGGGACTAGCGGGGGGAGAGACCCAGTACTTC | CATSDPGLAGGETQYF | 16 | TRBJ2-5 | . | TRBV24-1 | TRBD2
TGTGCCAGCAGCTTACTCCAGCGGGAGCGGGAGCAGTACTTC | CASSLLQREREQYF | 14 | TRBJ2-7 | . | TRBV11-2 | TRBD2
TGTGCCAGCAGCTTAGACAGGGGTGAAGGAGGTACGCAGTATTTT | CASSLDRGEGGTQYF | 15 | TRBJ2-3 | . | TRBV13 | TRBD1
TGTGCCAGCAGTTTATTAGGGACAGGGCCAATGGGTGGCTACACCTTC | CASSLLGTGPMGGYTF | 16 | TRBJ1-2 | . | TRBV28 | TRBD1
TGTGCCAGCAGATCTCCCCCAGGGAATAACCCCGGGGAGCTGTTTTTT | CASRSPPGNNPGELFF | 16 | TRBJ2-2 | . | TRBV7-6 | .
TGTGCCAGCAGTCAGGGGGACAGATCCTACGAGCAGTACTTC | CASSQGDRSYEQYF | 14 | TRBJ2-7 | . | TRBV6-6 | TRBD1
TGTGCCACCAGTGTCTCGGGAGATACGCAGTATTTT | CATSVSGDTQYF | 12 | TRBJ2-3 | . | TRBV24-1 | .
TGTGCCACGGGGACTTCCGAAGGGCACGAGCAGTACTTC | CATGTSEGHEQYF | 13 | TRBJ2-7 | . | TRBV19 | .
TGTGCCAGCAGTTTAACGGGACTGACTAATGAAAAACTGTTTTTT | CASSLTGLTNEKLFF | 15 | TRBJ1-4 | . | TRBV27 | .
TGTGCCAGCAGGTCGGAAGGGACAGGGGTATCACCCCTCCACTTT | CASRSEGTGVSPLHF | 15 | TRBJ1-6 | few | TRBV2 | TRBD1
TGCGCCAGCAGTCGCGGGACTAATGAAAAACTGTTTTTT | CASSRGTNEKLFF | 13 | TRBJ1-4 | . | TRBV10-2 | .
TGCGCCAGCAGAAGGACACCTCAAGGATTGGAGGGAGCTTTCTTT | CASRRTPQGLEGAFF | 15 | TRBJ1-1 | . | TRBV5-1 | .
TGTGCCAGCTCACCTTTTATAGCTGCGAGCTCCTACAATGAGCAGTTCTTC | CASSPFIAASSYNEQFF | 17 | TRBJ2-1 | . | TRBV18 | .
TGTGCCAGCCATTTACAGGGGGATTTTGGCACTGAAGCTTTCTTT | CASHLQGDFGTEAFF | 15 | TRBJ1-1 | . | TRBV19 | TRBD1
TGTGCCAGCAGTGTTCACAGCGGGAACAACGGGGAGCTGTTTTTT | CASSVHSGNNGELFF | 15 | TRBJ2-2 | . | TRBV2 | TRBD2
TGCGCCAGCAGGGGCGGGACTGGGACAGGTCAGTACTATGGCTACACCTTC | CASRGGTGTGQYYGYTF | 17 | TRBJ1-2 | . | TRBV4-1 | TRBD1
TGTGCCAGCAGTCGTTGGACAGGTCAGCGGGAGACCCAGTACTTC | CASSRWTGQRETQYF | 15 | TRBJ2-5 | . | TRBV6-5 | TRBD1
TGTGCCAGCAGCGTTGGTCCGGGCGGGACTGAAGCTTTCTTT | CASSVGPGGTEAFF | 14 | TRBJ1-1 | . | TRBV9 | .
TGTGCCAGCAGCTTAGTCCAAGCTGCTGAGCAGTTCTTC | CASSLVQAAEQFF | 13 | TRBJ2-1 | . | TRBV11-3 | .
TGTGCCAGCGGGACAGGGGGAGGGCCCCAGCATTTT | CASGTGGGPQHF | 12 | TRBJ1-5 | . | TRBV5-5 | TRBD1
TGTGCCAGCAGCGTAGAACTAGCGAGCTCCTACAATGAGCAGTTCTTC | CASSVELASSYNEQFF | 16 | TRBJ2-1 | once | TRBV9 | TRBD2